This TCR beta chain was identified during a study of blood T cell repertoires in COVID-19. How the authors handled the data: How many nucleated cells were present was estimated from reference gene primer amplification. Generated by immunoSEQ multiplex PCR, the TCRdb table keeps only in-frame clones and is missing some. That table furnishes V, J and clone size, whereas the DNA furnished D and trimming. The sample has roughly 63,000 clones; 60% to 80% are singletons. Germline trimming cut 6 bases from V and 6 bases from J; bases unmatched to any gene: 13. CDR3 length: 15 residues. CDR1 is MDHEN and CDR2 is SYDVKM in the germline V gene.

The sequencing input was peripheral blood. The V call is TRBV28, the J call TRBJ1-2, with 7 positions matching TRBD1. The sequence was obtained from an elderly man with acute or convalescent COVID-19. CDR3 nucleotide sequence: TGTGCCAGCAGCACCCCCGGGACAGCATCTGATGGCTACACCTTC. Translated: CASSTPGTASDGYTF.